This entry describes one T cell receptor (beta chain). Antigen: not known. TCRdb keeps only in-frame clones here, not all; method: immunoSEQ multiplex PCR. The data show about 58,000 clones, about nine tenths seen once. This sample was included in a study of cytomegalovirus exposure and HLA in healthy donors. Findings and limits, study-wide: Some public TCRs appeared in many individuals, while most sequences were rare. A list of approximately 150 TCR beta chains associated with cytomegalovirus was given.

Germline V gene lookup returns CDR1 MNHEY and CDR2 SMNVEV (reference sequence). The CDR3 spans 17 residues. V was cut by 5 bases and J by 5 bases, with 25 bases left in between. The TCR originated in a man younger than 30 in good health and CMV-seronegative. The chain uses TRBV27 and TRBJ2-7, with D possibly being TRBD1 (5 bases). Sequencing input: PBMCs. CDR3 sequence: CASSLLPIVGEGDEQYF. Written as DNA, the CDR3 is TGTGCCAGCAGTCTCCTACCCATCGTAGGGGAAGGGGACGAGCAGTACTTC.